This T cell receptor beta chain was identified during a study of blood T cell repertoires in COVID-19. At the level of the study: Samples came from the United States, Italy and Spain, spanning acute and convalescent COVID-19.

V lost 4 bases and J 8 bases, leaving 14 bases between the germline ends. The CDR3 extends over 13 amino acids. CDR1 and CDR2 from the germline V gene are LGHNA and YSLEER. Profiled with immunoSEQ multiplex PCR; TCRdb holds only in-frame clones, not every one. Of tens of thousands of clones in the sample, about 92% were seen once. The TCR sequence derives from a man between 45 and 60 years old with acute or convalescent COVID-19. Sequenced material: peripheral blood. The genes are TRBV4-3 and TRBJ1-2; D is uncertain. The DNA for the CDR3 is TGCGCCAGCAGCCCCTCAACCCAAAGCGGCTACACCTTC. Translation: CASSPSTQSGYTF.